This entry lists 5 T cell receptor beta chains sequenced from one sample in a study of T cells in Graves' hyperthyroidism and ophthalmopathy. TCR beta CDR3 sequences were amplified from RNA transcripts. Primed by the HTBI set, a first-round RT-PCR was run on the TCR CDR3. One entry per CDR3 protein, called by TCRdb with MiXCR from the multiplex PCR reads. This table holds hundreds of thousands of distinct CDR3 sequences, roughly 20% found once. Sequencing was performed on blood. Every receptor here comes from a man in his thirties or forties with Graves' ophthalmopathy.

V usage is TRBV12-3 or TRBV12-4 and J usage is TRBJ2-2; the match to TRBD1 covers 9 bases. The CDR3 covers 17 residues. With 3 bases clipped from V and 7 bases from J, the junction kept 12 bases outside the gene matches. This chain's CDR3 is CASSFLIDRGQGGELFF. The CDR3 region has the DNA TGTGCCAGCAGTTTTCTAATCGACAGGGGACAGGGCGGGGAGCTGTTTTTT.

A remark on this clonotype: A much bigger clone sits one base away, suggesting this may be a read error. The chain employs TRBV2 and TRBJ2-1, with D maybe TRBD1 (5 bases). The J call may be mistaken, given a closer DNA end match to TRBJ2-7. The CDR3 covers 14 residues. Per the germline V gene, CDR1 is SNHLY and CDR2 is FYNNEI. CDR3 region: CASTRQSSYNEQYF. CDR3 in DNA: TGTGCCAGCACTCGACAGAGCTCCTACAATGAGCAGTACTTC.

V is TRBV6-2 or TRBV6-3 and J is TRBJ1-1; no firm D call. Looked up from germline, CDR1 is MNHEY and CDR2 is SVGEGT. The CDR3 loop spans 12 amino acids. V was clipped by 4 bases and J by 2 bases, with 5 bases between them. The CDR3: CASSLHNTEAFF. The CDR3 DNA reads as TGTGCCAGCAGTTTGCACAACACTGAAGCTTTCTTT.

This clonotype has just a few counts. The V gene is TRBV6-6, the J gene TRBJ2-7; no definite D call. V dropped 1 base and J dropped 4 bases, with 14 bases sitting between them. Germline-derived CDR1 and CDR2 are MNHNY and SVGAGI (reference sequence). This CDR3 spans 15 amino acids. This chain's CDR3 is CASSYYYLGSYEQYF. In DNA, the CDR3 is TGTGCCAGCAGTTACTATTATCTAGGTTCGTACGAGCAGTACTTC.

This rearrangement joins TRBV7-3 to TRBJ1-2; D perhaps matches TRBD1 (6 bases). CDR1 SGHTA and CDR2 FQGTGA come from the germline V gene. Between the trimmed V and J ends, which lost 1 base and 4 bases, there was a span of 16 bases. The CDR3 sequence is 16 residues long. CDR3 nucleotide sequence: TGTGCCAGCAGCTTAATTCAGGGGACGAGGGGCTATGGCTACACCTTC. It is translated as CASSLIQGTRGYGYTF.